This T cell receptor (beta chain) was recovered during a study of response to subunit inactivated influenza vaccine. Study-level results: A suggestion made by the authors is that each seasonal influenza vaccination recruits few new T cells.

The V end was cut by 1 base, the J end by 0 bases, with 9 bases between. The CDR3 consists of 15 residues. Germline CDR1 is SEHNR and CDR2 is FQNEAQ (reference sequence). From the RT-PCR reads, TCRdb called clonotypes with MiXCR, one entry per CDR3 protein. The data show a few hundred thousand distinct CDR3 sequences, about 15% seen once. In the case of this clonotype: The antigen is not known.

The chain uses TRBV7-9 and TRBJ2-5, with D uncertain. This receptor was taken from a man in his fifties who received an inactivated influenza vaccine. The sample in question was PBMCs from blood, obtained 11 to 12 days after vaccination. This CDR3 is CASSLDPVYQETQYF. The CDR3 DNA sequence: TGTGCCAGCAGCTTAGATCCGGTTTACCAAGAGACCCAGTACTTC.